This T cell receptor (beta chain) was captured in a study of blood T cell repertoires in COVID-19. Across the study: Specimens from acute and convalescent COVID-19 originated in the United States, Italy and Spain. PBMCs, B-cell-depleted T cells, or T cells were the source of the cDNA or gDNA that made up the material.

CDR1 is LGHNT, CDR2 FRNRAP, per germline. V lost 3 bases to trimming and J lost 2 bases, with 16 bases between them. CDR3 size: 17 residues. The authors' processing: Reference gene primer amplification yielded estimated nucleated cell counts. Here immunoSEQ multiplex PCR was the method, and the copy in TCRdb shows in-frame clones only, minus some. For V, J and clone size, that table is used; D and trimming come from the DNA. This table has about 44,000 clones, approximately 90% appearing once. The sequencing sample was made of peripheral blood. The clonotype was recovered from an elderly woman in a cohort sampled during active or convalescent COVID-19. The chain employs TRBV12-5 and TRBJ1-4, with D maybe TRBD1 (5 bases). The CDR3 reads CASGFGTLSATNEKLFF. CDR3 DNA: TGTGCTAGTGGTTTTGGGACTCTCAGTGCGACTAATGAAAAACTGTTTTTT.